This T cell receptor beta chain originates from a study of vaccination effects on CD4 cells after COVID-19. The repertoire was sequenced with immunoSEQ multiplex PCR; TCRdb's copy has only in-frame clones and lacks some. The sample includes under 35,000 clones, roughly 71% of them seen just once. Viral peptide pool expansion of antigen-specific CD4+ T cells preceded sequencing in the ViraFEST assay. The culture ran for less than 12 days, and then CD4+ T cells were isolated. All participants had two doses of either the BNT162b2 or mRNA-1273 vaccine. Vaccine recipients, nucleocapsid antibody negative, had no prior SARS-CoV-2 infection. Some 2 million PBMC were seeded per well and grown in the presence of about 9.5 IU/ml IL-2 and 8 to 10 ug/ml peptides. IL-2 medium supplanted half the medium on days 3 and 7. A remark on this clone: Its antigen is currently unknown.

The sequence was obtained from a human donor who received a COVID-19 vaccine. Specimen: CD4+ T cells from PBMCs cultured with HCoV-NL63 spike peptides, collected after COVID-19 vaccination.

CDR3 region: CASSTLSIVRGRNEQFF. As DNA, the CDR3 is TGTGCCAGTAGTACCCTTTCAATCGTCAGGGGCCGGAATGAGCAGTTCTTC. This rearrangement joins TRBV19 to TRBJ2-1; tentatively, D is TRBD1 (6 bases). CDR3 length: 17 amino acids. Germline V CDR1 and CDR2: LNHDA, SQIVND (reference sequence). V was cut by 4 bases and J by 7 bases, with 23 bases left in between.